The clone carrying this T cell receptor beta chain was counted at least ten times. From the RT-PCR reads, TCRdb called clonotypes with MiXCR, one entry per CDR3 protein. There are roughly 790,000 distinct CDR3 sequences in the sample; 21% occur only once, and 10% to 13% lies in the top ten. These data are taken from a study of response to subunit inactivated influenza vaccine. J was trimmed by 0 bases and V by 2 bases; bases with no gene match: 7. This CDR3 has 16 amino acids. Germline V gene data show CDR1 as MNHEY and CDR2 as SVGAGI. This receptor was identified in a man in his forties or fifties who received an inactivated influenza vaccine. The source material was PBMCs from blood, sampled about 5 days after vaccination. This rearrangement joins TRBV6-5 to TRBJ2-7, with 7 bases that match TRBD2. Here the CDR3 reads CASSYPTGGGSYEQYF. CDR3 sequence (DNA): TGTGCCAGCAGTTACCCTACGGGCGGGGGCTCCTACGAGCAGTACTTC.